The T cell receptor beta chain described here comes from a study of CD8 T cells in ankylosing spondylitis. Overall study results and limits: There was a TCR beta motif, made of several highly homologous variants, that appeared characteristic of ankylosing spondylitis blood.

A single record per CDR3 protein comes from TCRdb applying MiXCR to the 5' RACE reads. Of about 500,000 distinct CDR3 sequences listed, approximately 11% are singletons. This clonotype was detected a few times. Its antigen is unidentified. The conserved final phenylalanine or tryptophan is absent from the CDR3, which likely points to a read error. The length of the CDR3 is 10 residues. V lost 4 bases to trimming and J lost 10 bases, with 10 bases between them. Germline-derived CDR1 and CDR2 are DFQATT and SNEGSKA (reference sequence). This sequence originates from a male donor with ankylosing spondylitis. The rearrangement links TRBV20-1 to TRBJ1-1; D perhaps matches TRBD1 (6 bases). Sequences were obtained from blood, either unsorted or a sorted T cell fraction (not recorded which). CDR3 protein: CSAMIGGAFL. The CDR3 DNA is TGCAGTGCTATGATAGGGGGAGCTTTCCTT.